This T cell receptor beta chain was captured by sequencing in a study of cytotoxic CD8 clonotypes in ibrutinib-treated CLL. Study findings and constraints: The clonality went up when patients responded to ibrutinib and dropped back toward baseline at progression. In comparison with age-matched healthy donors, baseline clonality was higher and tracked circulating CD8+ T-cell counts.

Note on this clone: Its target is unknown.

Here immunoSEQ multiplex PCR was the method, and the copy in TCRdb shows in-frame clones only, minus some. The sample gives over 65,000 clones, more than 60% of which show up once; roughly 5.7% is in the top ten. The TCR beta libraries used roughly 2.2 micrograms of genomic DNA that came from cryopreserved PBMCs. Trimming pared 5 bases from V and 0 bases from J, leaving 10 bases between. This CDR3 has 15 residues. Germline V gene lookup returns CDR1 MNHEY and CDR2 SMNVEV (reference sequence). This chain connects TRBV27 to TRBJ2-2; D remains ambiguous. Specimen: PBMCs, collected after 12 months of ibrutinib treatment. The receptor's source is a human donor with chronic lymphocytic leukemia. The CDR3 reads CASSPRMANTGELFF. The CDR3 nucleotides read TGTGCCAGCAGTCCTCGGATGGCGAACACCGGGGAGCTGTTTTTT.